Sequencing of this T cell receptor beta chain was carried out in a study of T-cell reconstitution after alpha-beta-depleted transplantation in children. General observations from the study: Diversity of TCRbeta at day 60 was high in some patients, arising from surviving recipient T cells and thymic progenitors. Roughly two months post-transplant, alpha-beta T cells reportedly originated from several hundred graft clones that had expanded. The authors attributed T-cell counts and diversity one year after transplant mostly to newly produced T cells.

Preparation of the TCRbeta library was carried out with unique molecular identifiers. Via MiXCR, TCRdb re-called the PCR reads, giving one row per CDR3 protein. The table has fewer than 250,000 distinct CDR3 sequences, roughly 18% seen once; the top ten hold roughly two fifths. On this clonotype itself: No antigen is known for it.

This sample comprised PBMCs, mostly from graft donor cells, obtained 360 days after TCRalphabeta/CD19-depleted stem cell transplant. The sequence was obtained from a male patient aged 2 to 10 who had a stem cell transplant for acute lymphoblastic leukemia, so the T cells may come from the graft donor.

In nucleotides, the CDR3 is TGTGCCAGCAGCTTGGGGCCCGGGGGAAGCTCCTACGAGCAGTACTTC. It encodes CASSLGPGGSSYEQYF. The V call is TRBV5-6, the J call TRBJ2-7; a weak D match, TRBD2 (6 bases). Germline V gene data show CDR1 as SGHDT and CDR2 as YYEEEE. The CDR3 covers 16 residues. Trimming pared 0 bases from V and 0 bases from J, leaving 13 bases between.